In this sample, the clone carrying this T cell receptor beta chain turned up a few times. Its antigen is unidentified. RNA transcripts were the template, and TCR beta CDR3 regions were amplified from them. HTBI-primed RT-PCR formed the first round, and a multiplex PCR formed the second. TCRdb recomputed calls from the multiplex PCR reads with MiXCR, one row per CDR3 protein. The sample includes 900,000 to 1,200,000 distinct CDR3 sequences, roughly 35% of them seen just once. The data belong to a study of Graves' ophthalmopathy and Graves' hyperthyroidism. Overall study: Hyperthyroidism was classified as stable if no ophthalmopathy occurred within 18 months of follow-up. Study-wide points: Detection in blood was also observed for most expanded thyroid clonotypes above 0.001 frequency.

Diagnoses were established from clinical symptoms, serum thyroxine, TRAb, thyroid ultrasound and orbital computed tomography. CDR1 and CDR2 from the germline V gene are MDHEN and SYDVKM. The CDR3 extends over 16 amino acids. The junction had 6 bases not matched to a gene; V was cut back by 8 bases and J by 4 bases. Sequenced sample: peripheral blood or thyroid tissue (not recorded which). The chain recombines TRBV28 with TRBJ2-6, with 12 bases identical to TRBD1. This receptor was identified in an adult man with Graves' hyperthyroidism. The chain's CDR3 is CASRDRGLVGANVLTF. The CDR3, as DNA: TGTGCCAGCCGGGACAGGGGGCTTGTGGGGGCCAACGTCCTGACTTTC.